The 3 T cell receptor beta chains in this list originate from one sample, sequenced in a study of memory CD4+ T cells and cytomegalovirus serostatus. Single viable CD3+CD4+CD8-CD45RO+ cells were sorted as the memory CD4+ T cells. Produced via immunoSEQ multiplex PCR; TCRdb's table is partial and in-frame only. The sample shows about 58,000 clones, under 90% of them seen only once. Sequencing used memory CD4+ T cells from blood. Receptors originate from an adult in good health and CMV-seronegative. Some clones in this sample may be carry-over from other donors' samples.

The chain has TRBV2 and TRBJ1-2, with TRBD1 matching 8 bases. With V trimmed by 8 bases and J by 0 bases, 5 bases remained unmatched. This CDR3 spans 14 amino acids. Germline values: CDR1 SNHLY, CDR2 FYNNEI. The CDR3 DNA is TGTGCCAGCGAGCGGGACAGGACTAACTATGGCTACACCTTC. Translating gives CASERDRTNYGYTF.

This clone was counted between two and nine times. The CDR3 region is CASSLWAGNEQFF. Written as DNA, the CDR3 is TGTGCCAGCAGCTTGTGGGCTGGGAATGAGCAGTTCTTC. J is TRBJ2-1 and V is TRBV5-4; D remains unclear. V shed 1 base and J shed 7 bases, with 9 bases lying between them. Per the germline V gene, CDR1 is SGHNT and CDR2 is YYREEE (reference sequence). This CDR3 is built from 13 residues.

The chain employs TRBV9 and TRBJ2-1; tentative D call: TRBD2 (5 bases). This CDR3 is built from 13 residues. Trimming took off 6 bases at V and 1 base at J, with 8 bases between the two ends. Germline V gene data show CDR1 as SGDLS and CDR2 as YYNGEE. This CDR3 is CASTSGSYNEQFF. CDR3 nucleotides: TGTGCCAGCACCAGCGGATCCTACAATGAGCAGTTCTTC.